This T cell receptor (beta chain) came from a study of tumor and adjacent non-tumor tissue in lung cancer. This sample's RNA came from whole unsorted tissue. A modified ARM-PCR protocol with three rounds of nested PCR amplified TCRbeta. TCRdb called the multiplex PCR reads again in MiXCR, with one record for every CDR3 protein. Of over 110,000 distinct CDR3 sequences in the sample, around 61% were seen once. Comment on this clonotype: Its antigen remains unknown.

V gave up 5 bases and J gave up 5 bases, with 20 bases separating them. CDR1 is MNHNS and CDR2 is SASEGT in the germline V gene. This CDR3 is built from 16 residues. The study, taken as a whole, reports: Tumor TCR diversity, when higher, was linked to shorter survival. Tumor tissue had significantly higher TCR diversity than normal lung.

The clonotype originates from a man in his 60s with small cell lung cancer. The sample comprised lung tumor tissue. J is TRBJ2-3 and V is TRBV6-1, with TRBD1 as a possible D gene (6 bases). Written as DNA, the CDR3 is TGTGCCAGCAGTCAACCGATAGGGGGTCGGGGAGATACGCAGTATTTT. It encodes CASSQPIGGRGDTQYF.